Listed below are T cell receptor beta chains from one sample, sequenced in a study of cytomegalovirus exposure and HLA in healthy donors. Produced via immunoSEQ multiplex PCR; TCRdb's table is partial and in-frame only. The sample lists 63,000 or so clones; 65% to 80% were seen once. Material for sequencing was PBMCs. Receptors originate from a woman in her 30s in good health and CMV-seronegative. The CDR3 runs from the conserved cysteine through the conserved F or W. Fields, in order: J gene, clone size, V gene, D gene, CDR3 protein, CDR3 DNA. D genes are given only for firm matches. Size is stated for part of the rows, as once, few or many counts, or as a class when the clone is expanded.

TRBJ1-5	once	TRBV28	TRBD1	CASSPETGGRGQPQHF	TGTGCCAGCAGTCCCGAGACAGGGGGCAGGGGTCAGCCCCAGCATTTT
TRBJ2-1	NA	TRBV11-2	TRBD2	CASSLGGLAGSSSYNEQFF	TGTGCCAGCAGCTTAGGGGGACTAGCGGGGAGTAGCTCCTACAATGAGCAGTTCTTC
TRBJ1-2	NA	TRBV9	NA	CASSAQDYGYTF	TGTGCCAGCAGCGCACAGGATTATGGCTACACCTTC
TRBJ2-2	NA	TRBV19	NA	CASSFQTGGELFF	TGTGCCAGTAGTTTTCAGACAGGCGGGGAGCTGTTTTTT
TRBJ1-3	NA	TRBV6-1	NA	CASSEGGNSGNTIYF	TGTGCCAGCAGTGAAGGAGGTAACTCTGGAAACACCATATATTTT
TRBJ1-1	NA	TRBV6-6	NA	CASSYDSRVNTEAFF	TGTGCCAGCAGTTACGATAGTCGGGTTAACACTGAAGCTTTCTTT
TRBJ2-5	NA	TRBV7-2	NA	CASSFQGGRIEETQYF	TGTGCCAGCAGCTTCCAGGGGGGCCGGATCGAGGAGACCCAGTACTTC
TRBJ1-1	few	TRBV11-3	NA	CASSYSDMAFF	TGTGCCAGCAGCTACTCGGACATGGCTTTCTTT
TRBJ1-6	NA	TRBV6-5	NA	CAARGWASPLHF	TGTGCCGCACGAGGGTGGGCTTCACCCCTCCACTTT
TRBJ1-2	once	TRBV6-5	NA	CASSYSDRPTGYTF	TGTGCCAGCAGTTACTCCGACAGGCCCACTGGCTACACCTTC
TRBJ2-3	NA	TRBV7-2	TRBD2	CASSLMASGSNTDTQYF	TGTGCCAGCAGCTTAATGGCTAGCGGGAGCAACACAGATACGCAGTATTTT
TRBJ1-1	NA	TRBV7-2	NA	CASSILSRGAFF	TGTGCCAGCAGCATTCTATCCCGGGGGGCTTTCTTT
TRBJ2-2	once	TRBV19	NA	CASSMQHVVGELFF	TGTGCCAGTAGTATGCAACACGTCGTCGGGGAGCTGTTTTTT
TRBJ1-4	NA	TRBV28	TRBD1	CASSNTGVREKLFF	TGTGCCAGCAGTAATACAGGGGTTCGGGAAAAACTGTTTTTT
TRBJ2-1	NA	TRBV10-3	NA	CAISDRASYNEQFF	TGTGCCATCAGTGACAGGGCGTCCTACAATGAGCAGTTCTTC
TRBJ1-1	NA	TRBV9	TRBD1	CASSEGDRGLTEAFF	TGTGCCAGCAGCGAAGGGGACAGGGGACTCACTGAAGCTTTCTTT
TRBJ1-5	NA	TRBV19	NA	CASSMAASNQPQHF	TGTGCCAGTAGTATGGCGGCTAGCAATCAGCCCCAGCATTTT
TRBJ2-2	NA	TRBV13	TRBD1	CASSLGRGRNGELFF	TGTGCCAGCAGCTTAGGCAGGGGGCGAAACGGGGAGCTGTTTTTT
TRBJ1-5	NA	TRBV19	NA	CASAWTDYSNQPQHF	TGTGCCAGTGCATGGACCGACTATAGCAATCAGCCCCAGCATTTT
TRBJ2-7	few	TRBV6-5	TRBD1	CATRQGAQIEYF	TGTGCCACCAGACAGGGCGCGCAAATTGAGTACTTC
TRBJ1-1	few	TRBV28	NA	CASSGHGSTEAFF	TGTGCCAGCAGTGGCCACGGGTCCACTGAAGCTTTCTTT
TRBJ1-6	NA	TRBV5-6	TRBD1	CASSGGQLNSPLHF	TGTGCCAGCAGCGGGGGACAGCTTAATTCACCCCTCCACTTT
TRBJ2-7	once	TRBV30	NA	CAWSGGDSYEQYF	TGTGCCTGGAGTGGGGGGGACTCCTACGAGCAGTACTTC
TRBJ2-6	NA	TRBV7-2	NA	CASSLGTSANVLTF	TGTGCCAGCAGCTTAGGGACATCGGCCAACGTCCTGACTTTC
TRBJ2-2	NA	TRBV11-3	TRBD1	CASRMTGSRTGELFF	TGTGCCAGCAGGATGACAGGGTCCCGCACCGGGGAGCTGTTTTTT